This T cell receptor (beta chain) was captured in a study of T cell repertoires in cytomegalovirus infection. This clonotype was found once. MiXCR, run by TCRdb on the reads, gives a single entry per CDR3 protein. Of approximately 500,000 distinct CDR3 sequences listed, about 15% are singletons. In germline, CDR1 is ENHRY, CDR2 SYGVKD. This CDR3 comprises 18 residues. V lost 6 bases to trimming and J lost 0 bases; unmatched junction nucleotides: 10. Sequences were obtained from CD8+ T cells from PBMCs. This clonotype was obtained from a human donor in good health (CMV status not recorded). Some clones in this sample may be carry-over from other donors' samples. The V gene is TRBV10-3, the J gene TRBJ1-4, with 10 bases identical to TRBD1. This CDR3 reads CAISAGQGIGATNEKLFF. The CDR3 nucleotides read TGTGCCATCAGCGCGGGACAGGGGATAGGAGCAACTAATGAAAAACTGTTTTTT.